The clone carrying this T cell receptor beta chain was recorded at least ten times. Its antigen is still unknown. The sample originates from a study of CD8 T cells in ankylosing spondylitis. Study observations and caveats: A TCR beta motif made of several highly homologous variants seemed typical of ankylosing spondylitis blood. The disease-linked clones had a CD8+ phenotype and low blood frequencies. The authors reported significant enrichment of disease-linked clones in matched ankylosing spondylitis synovial fluid.

TCRdb reprocessed the 5' RACE reads with MiXCR, giving one entry per CDR3 protein. The table lists some 840,000 distinct CDR3 sequences, approximately 12% of them singletons. The length of the CDR3 is 15 residues. V gave up 5 bases and J gave up 5 bases; unmatched junction bases: 3. CDR1 and CDR2 (germline): SGHTA, FQGNSA. This chain connects TRBV7-2 to TRBJ2-7; 16 positions agree with TRBD2. Sequenced material: blood, either unsorted or a sorted T cell fraction (not recorded which). The receptor comes from a male donor with ankylosing spondylitis. The CDR3 spells CASSTGLAGGDEQYF. The CDR3 DNA reads as TGTGCCAGCAGCACGGGACTAGCGGGAGGGGACGAGCAGTACTTC.